This T cell receptor beta chain appears in the sequencing data of a study of cytomegalovirus exposure and HLA in healthy donors. General study points: It is likely that the observed cluster of highly shared sequence variants was a sequencing artifact. It was 160 or so TCR beta chains that were listed as cytomegalovirus-associated.

On this clone itself: Its target is unknown.

V was pared by 4 bases and J by 5 bases, with 11 bases between. Per the germline V gene, CDR1 is SGHTA and CDR2 is FQGTGA. This CDR3 contains 13 residues. Researchers ran the PCR with 60 Vbeta and 13 Jbeta primers. The repertoire was sequenced with immunoSEQ multiplex PCR; TCRdb's copy has only in-frame clones and lacks some. The data show 150,000 to 200,000 clones, 75% to 80% seen once. This sequence originates from a woman in her thirties or forties in good health and CMV-seronegative. The V gene is TRBV7-3, the J gene TRBJ2-5, with a possible D match to TRBD2 (7 bases). The specimen sequenced was PBMCs. This CDR3 reads CASSSGGLETQYF. CDR3 nucleotide sequence: TGTGCCAGCAGCTCGGGGGGCTTGGAGACCCAGTACTTC.